The T cell receptor beta chain described here comes from a study of tumor and adjacent non-tumor tissue in lung cancer. Study overall: The patients, 10 men and about 5 women, were roughly 30 to 76 with stage I to III disease.

Germline lookup yields CDR1 SGHNT and CDR2 YYREEE (reference sequence). The CDR3 covers 12 residues. No cell sorting was done before RNA was extracted from the tissue. TCRbeta libraries were built with three rounds of nested PCR, modified from ARM-PCR. TCRdb ran MiXCR on the multiplex PCR reads and lists one entry per CDR3 protein. The repertoire includes 60,000 to 90,000 distinct CDR3 sequences, roughly 73% of them detected once, and about 12% sits in the top ten. Points on this clonotype: A much larger clone sits a single nucleotide away, making a read error possible.

The TCR was taken from a woman in her forties or fifties with non-small cell lung cancer. The rearrangement joins TRBV5-4 to TRBJ2-7, with D possibly matching TRBD1 (5 bases). Sequencing was carried out using lung tumor tissue. The CDR3 nucleotides are TGTACCAGCAGTTACTCAGGGTCAGGGCAGTACTTC. This gives the protein CTSSYSGSGQYF.